One and the same sample provided the 16 T cell receptor beta chains below, sequenced in a study of blood T cell repertoires in COVID-19. Repertoires were generated with immunoSEQ multiplex PCR, while TCRdb's copy carries only in-frame clones and drops some. The sample yields 45,000 to 55,000 clones, roughly two thirds seen once. Sequenced material: peripheral blood. These receptors came from a woman between 65 and 79 years old with acute or convalescent COVID-19.

The chain is built from TRBV4-1 and TRBJ2-1, with D perhaps matching TRBD1 (5 bases). This CDR3 has 17 amino acids. The V end was cut by 4 bases, the J end by 2 bases, with 18 bases between. Germline V gene sequence: CDR1 MGHRA, CDR2 YSYEKL. CDR3 nucleotides: TGCGCCAGCAGCCTCGCCGTTGGGGCTACTACCTACAATGAGCAGTTCTTC. Protein: CASSLAVGATTYNEQFF.

The chain links TRBV3-1 (or the pseudogene TRBV3-2) to TRBJ2-2; D possibly corresponds to TRBD2 (6 bases). Germline V gene lookup returns CDR1 LGHDT and CDR2 YNNKEL (reference sequence). The CDR3 extends over 17 amino acids. The V and J ends lost 4 bases and 0 bases respectively, with 15 bases between them. The chain's CDR3 is CASSLISSATNTGELFF. The CDR3 DNA is TGTGCCAGCAGCCTAATTTCTAGCGCCACGAACACCGGGGAGCTGTTTTTT.

This rearrangement joins TRBV19 to TRBJ2-7; 7 bases line up with TRBD1. The V segment lost 5 bases and the J segment 4 bases; nucleotides outside the gene matches: 8. The CDR3 consists of 14 residues. Germline values: CDR1 LNHDA, CDR2 SQIVND (reference sequence). This chain's CDR3 is CASSEMGQQYEQYF. CDR3 nucleotide sequence: TGTGCCAGTAGTGAAATGGGACAGCAGTACGAGCAGTACTTC.

The V call is TRBV6-6, the J call TRBJ1-3; no clear D. The CDR3 loop spans 16 amino acids. V gave up 0 bases and J gave up 0 bases, with 9 bases separating them. CDR1 and CDR2 (germline): MNHNY, SVGAGI (reference sequence). The CDR3 is CASSYSGLISGNTIYF. CDR3 bases: TGTGCCAGCAGTTACTCAGGACTGATCTCTGGAAACACCATATATTTT.

This chain uses TRBV28 with TRBJ2-7; D ambiguous. This CDR3 is 15 amino acids long. Trimming removed 1 base at V and 1 base at J, with 11 bases between. The germline CDR1 and CDR2 sequences are MDHEN and SYDVKM. The CDR3 spells CASSLYGTLSYEQYF. CDR3 nucleotides: TGTGCCAGCAGTTTATACGGTACTCTTTCCTACGAGCAGTACTTC.

The CDR3 loop is CASSHGTDKNTEAFF. CDR3 DNA sequence: TGTGCCAGCAGCCACGGGACAGATAAAAACACTGAAGCTTTCTTT. The chain couples TRBV9 to TRBJ1-1, with 7 positions matching TRBD1. Losses at the gene ends were 4 bases for V and 2 bases for J; bases not matched to a gene: 8. The V gene's germline CDR1 is SGDLS and CDR2 YYNGEE. CDR3 size: 15 residues.

This chain uses TRBV5-1 with TRBJ1-2; the D is unclear. The CDR3 sequence is 13 residues long. Germline V gives CDR1 SGHRS, CDR2 YFSETQ. V lost 0 bases and J 4 bases, leaving 7 bases between the germline ends. The CDR3 loop reads CASSLDSSYGYTF. The CDR3 DNA sequence: TGCGCCAGCAGCTTGGACAGTTCCTATGGCTACACCTTC.

The chain carries TRBV7-2 and TRBJ1-5; D is perhaps TRBD1 (5 bases). Per germline, CDR1 SGHTA and CDR2 FQGNSA. V dropped 2 bases and J dropped 7 bases, with 15 bases sitting between them. The CDR3 has 15 residues. The CDR3 sequence is CASSLYLREGQPQHF. The DNA for the CDR3 is TGTGCCAGCAGCTTATATTTAAGGGAGGGGCAGCCCCAGCATTTT.

This chain uses TRBV5-6 with TRBJ2-7; 8 nucleotides match TRBD2. J was trimmed by 0 bases and V by 4 bases; bases with no gene match: 6. CDR1 is SGHDT, CDR2 YYEEEE, per germline. The length of the CDR3 is 15 residues. The CDR3 spells CASSGGLAGSYEQYF. In DNA, the CDR3 is TGTGCCAGCAGCGGGGGGCTAGCGGGCTCCTACGAGCAGTACTTC.

The rearrangement links TRBV28 to TRBJ1-6; D possibly corresponds to TRBD1 (6 bases). Trimming left V 1 base short and J 8 bases short, with 18 bases between. Germline values: CDR1 MDHEN, CDR2 SYDVKM. The CDR3 runs to 17 residues. The CDR3 is CASSLSSGGTPDSPLHF. CDR3 nucleotides: TGTGCCAGCAGTTTATCGTCGGGGGGGACACCGGATTCACCCCTCCACTTT.

This chain's CDR3 is CASSLIAGQETQYF. DNA of the CDR3: TGCGCCAGCAGCTTAATAGCGGGGCAAGAGACCCAGTACTTC. The chain carries TRBV5-1 and TRBJ2-5; the match to TRBD2 covers 8 bases. This CDR3 is 14 amino acids long. The V segment lost 2 bases and the J segment 2 bases; nucleotides outside the gene matches: 2. The germline CDR1 and CDR2 sequences are SGHRS and YFSETQ.

The chain recombines TRBV7-8 with TRBJ2-5, with 7 bases aligning to TRBD1. Germline lookup yields CDR1 SGHVS and CDR2 FQNEAQ. This CDR3 comprises 14 residues. The J segment lost 2 bases and the V segment lost 0 bases, leaving 0 bases of the junction unmatched. The CDR3 sequence is CASSLAGQQETQYF. CDR3 sequence (DNA): TGTGCCAGCAGCTTAGCGGGACAGCAAGAGACCCAGTACTTC.

DNA for the CDR3: TGTGCCAGCAGCCAAGGTTGGAGTGGAGAGACCCAGTACTTC. Protein product: CASSQGWSGETQYF. The gene calls are TRBV3-1 (or the pseudogene TRBV3-2) and TRBJ2-5; no clear D. The CDR3 consists of 14 residues. V lost 1 base and J lost 4, with 10 bases in between. Germline V gene lookup returns CDR1 LGHDT and CDR2 YNNKEL (reference sequence).

This clone came up a few times. CDR3 sequence reads: CASSIMSLNEKLFF. In DNA form, the CDR3 reads TGTGCCAGTAGTATAATGAGCCTCAATGAAAAACTGTTTTTT. The J gene is TRBJ1-4, the V gene TRBV19; D is ambiguous. This CDR3 has 14 residues. Germline lookup yields CDR1 LNHDA and CDR2 SQIVND (reference sequence). Deletions cut 2 bases from V and 5 bases from J, with 9 bases between.

V gene TRBV19 combines with J gene TRBJ2-3; the match to TRBD1 covers 9 bases. CDR1 and CDR2 from the germline V gene are LNHDA and SQIVND (reference sequence). The CDR3 has 16 amino acids. Losses at the gene ends were 6 bases for V and 2 bases for J; bases not matched to a gene: 9. CDR3 loop: CASRPPTGGDTDTQYF. For the CDR3, the DNA is TGTGCCAGTAGGCCGCCGACAGGGGGAGACACAGATACGCAGTATTTT.

The chain employs TRBV7-8 and TRBJ1-4, with 7 nucleotides matching TRBD1. With V trimmed by 1 base and J by 8 bases, 10 bases remained unmatched. Germline V CDR1 and CDR2: SGHVS, FQNEAQ. The CDR3 covers 16 residues. The CDR3 protein is CASSLGAWDSAEKLFF. The CDR3 coding sequence is TGTGCCAGCAGCTTAGGGGCCTGGGACAGTGCCGAAAAACTGTTTTTT.